Listed here are 18 T cell receptor beta chains from one sample, sequenced in a study of shared clonotypes between healthy human individuals. The data were produced by immunoSEQ multiplex PCR, yet TCRdb's version contains in-frame clones alone and is incomplete. The data contain fewer than 1.8 million clones, approximately 98.5% of them singletons. The material sequenced was naive CD4+ T cells sorted from blood. The subset denotes: CD45RA+ positively selected. The origin of the receptors is a man aged 25 to 45 in good health.

This chain joins TRBV29-1 and TRBJ2-7; D remains ambiguous. V lost 6 bases, J lost 3 bases, and 12 bases lay in between. Germline CDR1 is SQVTM and CDR2 is ANQGSEA. The CDR3 is 12 residues long. This chain's CDR3 is CSVFFQDYEQYF. CDR3 nucleotides: TGCAGCGTCTTTTTTCAAGACTACGAGCAGTACTTC.

The CDR3 nucleotides read TGTGCCAGCAGCTGGGAACAGGGGGTGACAGATACGCAGTATTTT. Its protein product is CASSWEQGVTDTQYF. J is TRBJ2-3 and V is TRBV11-2; 8 positions agree with TRBD1. With 4 bases clipped from V and 3 bases from J, the junction kept 6 bases outside the gene matches. The CDR3 consists of 15 residues. The germline gives CDR1 SGHAT, CDR2 FQNNGV.

The chain joins TRBV19 to TRBJ1-5, with D possibly matching TRBD1 (6 bases). V was trimmed by 7 bases and J by 6 bases, leaving 16 bases between them. The germline gives CDR1 LNHDA, CDR2 SQIVND (reference sequence). This CDR3 is 14 amino acids long. For the CDR3, the DNA is TGTGCCAGTACCTACCTGGGGGGCGGTCAGCCCCAGCATTTT. Protein: CASTYLGGGQPQHF.

V usage is TRBV11-1 and J usage is TRBJ2-5; D remains unclear. The V gene lost 2 bases and the J gene lost 5 bases, with 15 bases spanning the gap. This CDR3 has 15 residues. Germline CDR1 SGHAT, CDR2 FQDESV (reference sequence). As DNA, the CDR3 is TGTGCCAGCAGCTTACGGCCTACTGCGCGGGAGACCCAGTACTTC. It translates to CASSLRPTARETQYF.

This chain uses TRBV20-1 with TRBJ2-1; D is uncertain. The V and J ends lost 0 bases and 11 bases respectively, with 8 bases between them. The CDR3 contains 11 residues. Germline V lookup: CDR1 DFQATT, CDR2 SNEGSKA (reference sequence). The CDR3, as DNA: TGCAGTGCTAGAGATCGTGACCAGCAGTTCTTC. This sequence encodes CSARDRDQQFF.

This chain connects TRBV10-3 to TRBJ2-2; 9 bases are shared with TRBD2. The CDR3 is 14 amino acids. J lost 2 bases, V lost 10 bases, and 5 bases had no gene match. Germline V gene data show CDR1 as ENHRY and CDR2 as SYGVKD. The CDR3 reads CATSSGTNTGELFF. CDR3 DNA: TGTGCCACCTCTAGCGGGACAAACACCGGGGAGCTGTTTTTT.

The chain uses TRBV15 and TRBJ2-5, with 7 bases fitting TRBD2. The junction had 7 bases not matched to a gene; V was cut back by 3 bases and J by 3 bases. The germline V gene encodes CDR1 LNHNV and CDR2 YYDKDF (reference sequence). This CDR3 has 15 residues. The CDR3 DNA sequence: TGTGCCACCAGCAGCGGCGCGGGAGTCGAAGAGACCCAGTACTTC. It is translated as CATSSGAGVEETQYF.

The CDR3: CASSPHPFGGVTSTDTQYF. The DNA of the CDR3 is TGTGCCAGCAGCCCACACCCCTTTGGGGGTGTCACTAGCACAGATACGCAGTATTTT. This chain links TRBV5-4 with TRBJ2-3; TRBD1 or TRBD2 may be the D gene (5 bases each). Trimming removed 4 bases from V and 0 bases from J, with 24 bases in between. CDR3 length equals 19 residues. Per the germline V gene, CDR1 is SGHNT and CDR2 is YYREEE (reference sequence).

Points on this clone: The sample contains more than one DNA sequence encoding this CDR3. V is TRBV18 and J is TRBJ2-7, with 7 bases matching TRBD2. The V and J ends lost 3 bases and 0 bases, in that order; junction bases with no gene match: 2. CDR3 length: 14 residues. The V gene's germline CDR1 is KGHSH and CDR2 LQKENI. The CDR3 DNA follows: TGTGCCAGCTCACCCGGCGGGGGCTCCTACGAGCAGTACTTC. It codes for CASSPGGGSYEQYF.

The genes are TRBV7-9 and TRBJ2-1; the D is unclear. V was cut by 1 base and J by 0 bases, with 13 bases left in between. The CDR3 loop spans 17 amino acids. Germline assignment: CDR1 SEHNR and CDR2 FQNEAQ (reference sequence). This chain's CDR3 is CASSLGNSHFSYNEQFF. The CDR3 bases are TGTGCCAGCAGCTTAGGAAACAGCCACTTCTCCTACAATGAGCAGTTCTTC.

This chain's CDR3 is CASSALLGLDTGTEQFF. CDR3 DNA sequence: TGTGCCAGCAGTGCACTCCTAGGACTAGACACGGGTACTGAGCAGTTCTTC. This sequence joins TRBV25-1 and TRBJ2-1; 7 nucleotides match TRBD2. The CDR3 runs 17 residues. Germline assignment: CDR1 MGHDK and CDR2 SYGVNS. Trimming cost V 4 bases and J 9 bases; bases outside gene matches: 18.

The V and J genes are TRBV10-2 and TRBJ2-7, with 7 positions matching TRBD2. CDR1 WSHSY and CDR2 SAAADI come from the germline V gene. With 0 bases clipped from V and 7 bases from J, the junction kept 12 bases outside the gene matches. CDR3 length equals 16 residues. The CDR3 sequence: CASSESTGLEGQEQYF. DNA of the CDR3: TGCGCCAGCAGTGAGTCGACCGGACTAGAAGGACAAGAGCAGTACTTC.

The rearrangement uses TRBV6-5 and TRBJ2-1, with D perhaps assigned TRBD1 or TRBD2 (5 bases each). This CDR3 is built from 15 residues. Germline V gives CDR1 MNHEY, CDR2 SVGAGI. The V end lost 5 bases, the J end lost 4 bases, and 15 bases lay between the germline ends. CDR3 loop: CASSPGRERYNEQFF. For the CDR3, the DNA is TGTGCCAGCAGTCCGGGACGCGAGAGATACAATGAGCAGTTCTTC.

V and J are TRBV18 and TRBJ2-7; D is unresolved. This CDR3 has 14 amino acids. Germline CDR1 and CDR2: KGHSH and LQKENI. The ends were cut back, 2 bases at V and 3 bases at J, with 11 bases in the middle. CDR3: CASSPSQSRYEQYF. The CDR3 region has the DNA TGTGCCAGCTCACCATCCCAAAGTCGCTACGAGCAGTACTTC.

The CDR3 reads CASSLGLAGGTSTDTQYF. The DNA for the CDR3 is TGTGCCAGCAGCTTGGGACTAGCGGGAGGGACTAGCACAGATACGCAGTATTTT. The gene calls are TRBV7-6 and TRBJ2-3; 16 bases align to TRBD2. J lost 0 bases, V lost 3 bases, and 3 bases had no gene match. The CDR3 loop spans 18 amino acids. CDR1 is SGHVS, CDR2 FNYEAQ, per germline.

The V call is TRBV27, the J call TRBJ2-5, with 8 nucleotides matching TRBD1. V gave up 2 bases and J gave up 7 bases; unmatched junction bases: 9. Looked up from germline, CDR1 is MNHEY and CDR2 is SMNVEV (reference sequence). This CDR3 has 15 amino acids. In nucleotides, the CDR3 is TGTGCCAGCAGTTTAACCGAGACAGGGGTAATGACCCAGTACTTC. Amino acid sequence: CASSLTETGVMTQYF.

The chain carries TRBV5-5 and TRBJ2-5; D is uncertain. The V gene lost 5 bases and the J gene lost 6 bases, with 8 bases spanning the gap. Per the germline V gene, CDR1 is SGHKS and CDR2 is YYEKEE (reference sequence). This CDR3 region has 11 residues. CDR3 loop: CASRSLKTQYF. The CDR3 nucleotides read TGTGCCAGCAGGAGTTTAAAGACCCAGTACTTC.

The rearrangement uses TRBV7-6 and TRBJ2-1; 11 nucleotides line up with TRBD2. The CDR3 covers 16 residues. The J segment lost 4 bases and the V segment lost 5 bases, leaving 7 bases of the junction unmatched. From germline, CDR1 is SGHVS and CDR2 FNYEAQ. CDR3 loop: CASSPSGTSGYNEQFF. CDR3 bases: TGTGCCAGCAGCCCTTCCGGGACTAGCGGTTACAATGAGCAGTTCTTC.